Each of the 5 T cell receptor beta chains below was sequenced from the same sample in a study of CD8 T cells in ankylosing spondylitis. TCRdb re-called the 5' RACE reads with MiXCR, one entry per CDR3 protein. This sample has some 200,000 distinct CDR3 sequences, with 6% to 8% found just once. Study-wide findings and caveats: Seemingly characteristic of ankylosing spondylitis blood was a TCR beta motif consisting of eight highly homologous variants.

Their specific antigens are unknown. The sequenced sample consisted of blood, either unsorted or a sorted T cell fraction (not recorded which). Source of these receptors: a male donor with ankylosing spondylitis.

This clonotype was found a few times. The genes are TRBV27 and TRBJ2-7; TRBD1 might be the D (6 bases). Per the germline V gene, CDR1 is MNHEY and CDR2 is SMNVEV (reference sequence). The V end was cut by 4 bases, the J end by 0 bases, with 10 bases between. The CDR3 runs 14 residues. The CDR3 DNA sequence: TGTGCCAGCAGTTATCAGGGGAGCTCCTACGAGCAGTACTTC. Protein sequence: CASSYQGSSYEQYF.

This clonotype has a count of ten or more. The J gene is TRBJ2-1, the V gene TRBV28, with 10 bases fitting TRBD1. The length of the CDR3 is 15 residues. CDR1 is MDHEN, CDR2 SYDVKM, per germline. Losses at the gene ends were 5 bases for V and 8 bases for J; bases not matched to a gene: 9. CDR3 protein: CASSLPRQGADEQFF. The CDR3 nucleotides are TGTGCCAGCAGTCTCCCAAGACAGGGGGCCGATGAGCAGTTCTTC.

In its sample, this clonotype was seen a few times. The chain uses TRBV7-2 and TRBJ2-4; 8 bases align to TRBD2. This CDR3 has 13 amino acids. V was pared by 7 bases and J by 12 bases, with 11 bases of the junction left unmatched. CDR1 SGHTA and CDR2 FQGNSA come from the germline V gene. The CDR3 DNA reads TGTGCCAGCACCGGGACTAGTCACTCTGGTCAGTACTTC. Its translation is CASTGTSHSGQYF.

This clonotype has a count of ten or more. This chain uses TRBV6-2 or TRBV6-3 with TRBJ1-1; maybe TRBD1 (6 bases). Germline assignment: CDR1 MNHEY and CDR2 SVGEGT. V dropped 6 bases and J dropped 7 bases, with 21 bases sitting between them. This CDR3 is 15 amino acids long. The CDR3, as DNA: TGTGCCAGCAGCCCCCGTTACAGGGCACTACTTGAAGCTTTCTTT. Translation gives CASSPRYRALLEAFF.

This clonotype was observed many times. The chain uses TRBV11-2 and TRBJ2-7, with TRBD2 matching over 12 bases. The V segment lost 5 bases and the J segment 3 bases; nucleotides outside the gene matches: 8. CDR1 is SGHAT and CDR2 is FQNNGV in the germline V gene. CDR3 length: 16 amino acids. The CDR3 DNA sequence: TGTGCCAGCAGCCAGGGACTAGCGGGTCTTCTCTACGAGCAGTACTTC. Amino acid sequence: CASSQGLAGLLYEQYF.